The 2 T cell receptor beta chains presented below share a single source sample, sequenced in a study of blood T cell repertoires in COVID-19 (TCRdb year 2020). Preparation of the library involved the immunoSEQ multiplex PCR assay. TCRdb's version of the immuneACCESS table is confined to in-frame rearrangements and falls short of the full clone set. An unresolved V gene accounts for under half of the shortfall where checked; the remainder is of unknown origin. This sample gives 40,000 to 65,000 clones in total; more than 60% of them show up just once. The top ten clonotypes cover 15% of the sample. Sample: peripheral blood. The receptors stem from a human donor with active or convalescent COVID-19. The donor label of this sample is uncertain.

V is TRBV7-9 and J is TRBJ2-3; D is uncertain. Trimming pared 5 bases from V and 6 bases from J, leaving 6 bases between. CDR3 length: 11 residues. Germline V gene data show CDR1 as SEHNR and CDR2 as FQNEAQ (reference sequence). CDR3 sequence (DNA): TGTGCCAGCAGCCCTACGGATACGCAGTATTTT. Protein: CASSPTDTQYF.

The rearrangement uses TRBV21-1 and TRBJ2-3; TRBD2, the table's D call, lacks a check against the DNA. TRBV21-1 is a pseudogene locus. This CDR3 is 12 amino acids long. CDR3 sequence (DNA): TGTGCCAGCAGCAAAGGTCCGGTAACGCAGTATTTT. Protein sequence: CASSKGPVTQYF.